Listed here are 27 T cell receptor beta chains from one sample, sequenced in a study of T-cell memory formation after mild COVID-19. TCRdb itself ran the 5' RACE reads through MiXCR, one entry per CDR3 protein. The sample carries around 340,000 distinct CDR3 sequences, around 21% recorded once. The sample taken for sequencing was PBMCs or a T cell subset sorted from them (not recorded which). All receptors come from an adult woman who had mild COVID-19 (a few samples of this study predate the infection). Cell type and time point are not known.

This clonotype was seen once. DNA for the CDR3: TGTGCCAGCAGTGGAGGGGGTAATGAAAAACTGTTTTTT. Residues: CASSGGGNEKLFF. The chain recombines TRBV2 with TRBJ1-4; D perhaps matches TRBD1 (6 bases). V lost 4 bases and J lost 4, with 7 bases in between. The CDR3 contains 13 residues. CDR1 is SNHLY, CDR2 FYNNEI, per germline.

This chain links TRBV25-1 with TRBJ1-5; 8 bases line up with TRBD1. CDR1 and CDR2 from the germline V gene are MGHDK and SYGVNS. The CDR3 is 14 amino acids. Trimming cost V 4 bases and J 7 bases; bases outside gene matches: 6. CDR3 sequence reads: CASSAGGAWQPQHF. CDR3 bases: TGTGCCAGCAGTGCAGGGGGCGCGTGGCAGCCCCAGCATTTT.

In this sample, this clonotype turned up many times. The chain links TRBV20-1 to TRBJ2-7, with 8 positions matching TRBD1. The CDR3 runs to 12 residues. Germline CDR1 reads DFQATT; CDR2 reads SNEGSKA (reference sequence). Trimming took 6 bases from V and 5 from J; bases not matched to a gene: 6. CDR3 loop: CSAKDRVHEQYF. As DNA, the CDR3 is TGCAGTGCGAAGGACAGGGTCCACGAGCAGTACTTC.

A few counts support this clonotype. This chain joins TRBV6-5 and TRBJ2-2; D is perhaps TRBD1 (6 bases). The CDR3 consists of 14 residues. Germline V gene lookup returns CDR1 MNHEY and CDR2 SVGAGI. Trimming took off 5 bases at V and 4 bases at J, with 11 bases between the two ends. CDR3 in amino acids: CASSRGQPTGELFF. The CDR3 DNA reads as TGTGCCAGCAGTCGAGGACAGCCCACCGGGGAGCTGTTTTTT.

This clonotype was seen just once. The V gene is TRBV7-9, the J gene TRBJ2-1; 11 nucleotides match TRBD2. Germline CDR1 and CDR2: SEHNR and FQNEAQ (reference sequence). The V gene end was trimmed by 5 bases and the J gene end by 5 bases; junction bases not matched to a gene: 2. This CDR3 is built from 14 residues. The CDR3 protein is CASSGTSGDNEQFF. The CDR3, as DNA: TGTGCCAGCAGCGGGACTAGCGGTGACAATGAGCAGTTCTTC.

The rearrangement uses TRBV5-5 and TRBJ2-1; 8 bases fit TRBD1. In germline, CDR1 is SGHKS, CDR2 YYEKEE (reference sequence). The V segment lost 3 bases and the J segment 4 bases; nucleotides outside the gene matches: 6. This CDR3 has 15 residues. CDR3 region: CASSSRDRTYNEQFF. DNA of the CDR3: TGTGCCAGCAGCTCCCGGGACAGGACGTACAATGAGCAGTTCTTC.

V and J are TRBV12-3 or TRBV12-4 and TRBJ2-1; 9 nucleotides align to TRBD2. The J segment lost 5 bases and the V segment lost 6 bases, leaving 8 bases of the junction unmatched. The CDR3 length is 15 residues. The CDR3 DNA reads TGTGCCAGCAGGAGTAGCGGGAGTTTCGACAATGAGCAGTTCTTC. It yields the protein CASRSSGSFDNEQFF.

The genes are TRBV7-2 and TRBJ2-5; 12 bases fit TRBD1. This CDR3 region has 18 residues. The ends lost 5 bases at V and 0 bases at J; junction bases unmatched: 10. Looked up from germline, CDR1 is SGHTA and CDR2 is FQGNSA. The CDR3 protein is CASSPTGTGGRYQETQYF. In DNA, the CDR3 is TGTGCCAGCAGCCCTACCGGGACAGGGGGCCGGTACCAAGAGACCCAGTACTTC.

This clonotype was counted between two and nine times. V is TRBV4-1 and J is TRBJ2-3, with 11 nucleotides matching TRBD2. The CDR3 loop spans 14 amino acids. The junction had 3 bases not matched to a gene; V was cut back by 8 bases and J by 2 bases. The germline gives CDR1 MGHRA, CDR2 YSYEKL. CDR3: CASASGGNTDTQYF. In nucleotides, the CDR3 is TGCGCCAGCGCTAGCGGGGGGAACACAGATACGCAGTATTTT.

This chain connects TRBV29-1 to TRBJ1-1; unclear D gene. Germline V lookup: CDR1 SQVTM, CDR2 ANQGSEA. This CDR3 comprises 11 residues. The CDR3 sequence is CSGRAGTEAFF. The CDR3 nucleotides read TGCTCGGGAAGGGCGGGCACTGAAGCTTTCTTT.

This chain joins TRBV20-1 and TRBJ2-7, with TRBD2 matching 16 bases. Germline trimming cut 5 bases from V and 7 bases from J; bases unmatched to any gene: 14. CDR3 length equals 17 residues. CDR1 is DFQATT, CDR2 SNEGSKA, per germline (reference sequence). The CDR3 bases are TGCAGTGCTGCATTTCCGGGACTAGCGGGAGGGCAACGAGAGCAGTACTTC. It codes for CSAAFPGLAGGQREQYF.

This clonotype has a handful of counts. The CDR3 sequence: CASSHRYAETQYF. CDR3 coding DNA: TGTGCCAGCAGCCACAGGTACGCGGAGACCCAGTACTTC. This chain links TRBV5-6 with TRBJ2-5; possibly TRBD1 for D (5 bases). The V gene lost 4 bases and the J gene lost 5 bases, with 12 bases spanning the gap. Germline CDR1 is SGHDT and CDR2 is YYEEEE. The CDR3 consists of 13 residues.

This clonotype was detected a few times. This chain joins TRBV24-1 and TRBJ2-1, with 7 bases fitting TRBD1. The V and J ends lost 4 bases and 5 bases, in that order; junction bases with no gene match: 7. CDR3 length equals 15 residues. CDR1 and CDR2 (germline): KGHDR, SFDVKD. In DNA, the CDR3 is TGTGCCACCAGTGACCGGACAGGACCAAACAATGAGCAGTTCTTC. Encoded protein: CATSDRTGPNNEQFF.

This clonotype was observed a handful of times. The genes are TRBV24-1 and TRBJ2-7, with TRBD1 matching over 7 bases. Germline V gene sequence: CDR1 KGHDR, CDR2 SFDVKD. The CDR3 is 15 amino acids. J was trimmed by 1 base and V by 5 bases; bases with no gene match: 7. The DNA of the CDR3 is TGTGCCACCAGTGGGGGGACAGCAACTTCCTACGAGCAGTACTTC. Translated: CATSGGTATSYEQYF.

The table lists this clonotype with a count of one. This chain connects TRBV4-1 to TRBJ1-2; D is ambiguous. CDR1 MGHRA and CDR2 YSYEKL come from the germline V gene. This CDR3 region has 15 residues. With 3 bases removed from V and 4 bases from J, the gap between germline ends came to 15 bases. CDR3: CASSQGTGNPYGYTF. The CDR3 bases are TGCGCCAGCAGCCAGGGCACGGGGAACCCCTATGGCTACACCTTC.

V gene TRBV29-1 combines with J gene TRBJ1-2, with a weak D call TRBD1 (6 bases). CDR3 length: 13 residues. Trimming pared 5 bases from V and 8 bases from J, leaving 18 bases between. Germline V gene lookup returns CDR1 SQVTM and CDR2 ANQGSEA. CDR3 sequence reads: CSVRGQGNSGYTF. The CDR3 bases are TGCAGCGTTCGGGGGCAGGGGAATAGCGGCTACACCTTC.

The table lists this clonotype with a few counts. A clone one base away is much larger, so this may be a read error. The chain employs TRBV5-1 and TRBJ2-1; tentative D call: TRBD2 (6 bases). This CDR3 spans 15 amino acids. V was trimmed by 0 bases and J by 0 bases, leaving 7 bases between them. Germline CDR1 is SGHRS and CDR2 is YFSETQ. The CDR3 sequence: CASSLGGDSYNEQFF. The CDR3 nucleotides read TGCGCCAGCAGCTTGGGGGGGGACTCCTACAATGAGCAGTTCTTC.

The V gene is TRBV29-1, the J gene TRBJ1-1; D perhaps matches TRBD1 (5 bases). The germline V gene has CDR1 SQVTM and CDR2 ANQGSEA. CDR3 size: 13 residues. Between the trimmed V and J ends, which lost 2 bases and 4 bases, there was a span of 11 bases. The CDR3 protein is CSVESTGGTEAFF. The CDR3 coding sequence is TGCAGCGTTGAAAGTACCGGGGGCACTGAAGCTTTCTTT.

This clonotype was recorded a few times. This chain uses TRBV6-5 with TRBJ2-1, with TRBD2 as a possible D gene (6 bases). With 9 bases removed from V and 4 bases from J, the gap between germline ends came to 13 bases. The CDR3 loop spans 13 amino acids. Germline loops: CDR1 MNHEY, CDR2 SVGAGI. The CDR3 spells CASKRADYNEQFF. The DNA for the CDR3 is TGTGCCAGTAAGCGGGCTGATTACAATGAGCAGTTCTTC.

This clonotype was observed a handful of times. The chain links TRBV20-1 to TRBJ1-1; D is possibly TRBD1 (5 bases). Trimming left V 3 bases short and J 1 base short, with 15 bases between. The CDR3 covers 15 residues. Germline CDR1 and CDR2: DFQATT and SNEGSKA (reference sequence). The CDR3 loop reads CSARDSGGQNTEAFF. The CDR3 DNA sequence: TGCAGTGCTAGGGATAGTGGAGGACAGAACACTGAAGCTTTCTTT.

V is TRBV27 and J is TRBJ2-3, with D perhaps TRBD2 (6 bases). This CDR3 region has 14 residues. V lost 3 bases to trimming and J lost 4 bases, with 11 bases between them. Germline loops: CDR1 MNHEY, CDR2 SMNVEV (reference sequence). CDR3 sequence: CASSFLAGSDTQYF. The CDR3 bases are TGTGCCAGCAGTTTTTTGGCGGGATCAGATACGCAGTATTTT.

This clonotype was picked up many times. This chain uses TRBV7-3 with TRBJ2-2; D might be TRBD1 (6 bases). CDR1 is SGHTA and CDR2 is FQGTGA in the germline V gene. Trimming cost V 5 bases and J 6 bases, with 10 bases left between them. This CDR3 spans 13 amino acids. The CDR3 region is CASSEGVAGELFF. The CDR3 nucleotides are TGTGCCAGCAGCGAGGGGGTTGCCGGGGAGCTGTTTTTT. Filled out from reference TRBV7-3 and TRBJ2-2, the complete variable domain reads GAGVSQTPSNKVTEKGKYVELRCDPISGHTALYWYRQSLGQGPEFLIYFQGTGAADDSGLPNDRFFAVRPEGSVSTLKIQRTERGDSAVYLCASSEGVAGELFFGEGSRLTVL.

This clonotype was recorded a few times. The rearrangement links TRBV7-8 to TRBJ2-7; 8 positions match TRBD2. Trimming took 0 bases from V and 1 from J; bases not matched to a gene: 8. The CDR3 has 17 residues. CDR1 and CDR2 from the germline V gene are SGHVS and FQNEAQ. In DNA form, the CDR3 reads TGTGCCAGCAGCTTAGCAGTCGGGAGGGGGAAATCCTACGAGCAGTACTTC. This codes for CASSLAVGRGKSYEQYF. Variable domain in full (rest from reference TRBV7-8 and TRBJ2-7): GAGVSQSPRYKVAKRGQDVALRCDPISGHVSLFWYQQALGQGPEFLTYFQNEAQLDKSGLPSDRFFAERPEGSVSTLKIQRTQQEDSAVYLCASSLAVGRGKSYEQYFGPGTRLTVT.

The J gene is TRBJ1-2, the V gene TRBV7-9; TRBD1 is a possible D gene (5 bases). V gave up 6 bases and J gave up 4 bases, with 18 bases separating them. The CDR3 has 15 residues. Germline CDR1 and CDR2: SEHNR and FQNEAQ (reference sequence). CDR3 nucleotide sequence: TGTGCCAGCAGGGCCGGGGCGCCGGGTAGCTATGGCTACACCTTC. This sequence encodes CASRAGAPGSYGYTF.

The chain employs TRBV7-8 and TRBJ1-6; D might be TRBD1 (6 bases). The ends were cut back, 8 bases at V and 10 bases at J, with 15 bases in the middle. Per the germline V gene, CDR1 is SGHVS and CDR2 is FQNEAQ. This CDR3 has 13 amino acids. In DNA form, the CDR3 reads TGTGCCAGCGCGCTAGGGGGGGGATCACCCCTCCACTTT. Its protein product is CASALGGGSPLHF.

The rearrangement links TRBV27 to TRBJ1-6; no clear D gene. V lost 3 bases and J lost 10, with 7 bases in between. In germline, CDR1 is MNHEY, CDR2 SMNVEV (reference sequence). This CDR3 region has 12 residues. For the CDR3, the DNA is TGTGCCAGCAGTTTTAGAGAATCACCCCTCCACTTT. Encoded protein: CASSFRESPLHF.

The gene calls are TRBV19 and TRBJ1-4; TRBD1 aligns across 7 bases. The CDR3 is made up of 15 amino acids. Germline V CDR1 and CDR2: LNHDA, SQIVND (reference sequence). Trimming at V came to 6 bases and at J to 6 bases, leaving 10 bases not matched to a gene. DNA for the CDR3: TGTGCCAGTAGCCCCCGGGACAGTTTATATGAAAAACTGTTTTTT. The encoded protein is CASSPRDSLYEKLFF.